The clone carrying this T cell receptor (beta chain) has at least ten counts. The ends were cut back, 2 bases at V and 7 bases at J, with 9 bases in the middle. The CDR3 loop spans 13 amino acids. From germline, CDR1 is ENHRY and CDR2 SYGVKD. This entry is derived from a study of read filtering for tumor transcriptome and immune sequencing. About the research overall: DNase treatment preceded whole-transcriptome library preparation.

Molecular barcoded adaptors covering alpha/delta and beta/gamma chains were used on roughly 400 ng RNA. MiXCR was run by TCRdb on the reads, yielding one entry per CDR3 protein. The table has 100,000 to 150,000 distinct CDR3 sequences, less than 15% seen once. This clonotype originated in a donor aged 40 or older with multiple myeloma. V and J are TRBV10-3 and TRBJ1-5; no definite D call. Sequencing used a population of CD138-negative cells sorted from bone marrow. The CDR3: CAISERTDQPQHF. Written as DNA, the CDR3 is TGTGCCATCAGTGAGAGAACAGACCAGCCCCAGCATTTT.